This T cell receptor beta chain was profiled in a study of control samples from healthy donors and cancer patients (TCRdb year 2020). Library preparation was by the immunoSEQ multiplex PCR assay. What TCRdb holds here is the immuneACCESS table cut down to in-frame rearrangements. Part of the clones is not present; checked against another copy, under half of the missing clones reflect an unresolved V gene, and the others are unexplained. This sample comprises approximately 37,000 clones, around 83% of them detected only once. The ten largest clones represent roughly 21% of the sample. Points on this clone: Which antigen it targets is not known. Nothing much larger sits one base from this clone, and base qualities are not available.

From the cysteine through the phenylalanine, the CDR3 covers 13 amino acids. This entry keeps only the CDR3 DNA: 39 bases, framed from base 1. Reading the germline V gene gives CDR1 SGHRS and CDR2 YFSETQ. V drops 2 bases and J drops 3 bases, leaving 6 bases in between. The chain is assembled from TRBV5-1 and TRBJ1-5; the D gene is not confidently resolved. Sequenced material: PBMCs. The TCR sequence derives from a woman aged 55-70 years with lung cancer. DNA sequence: TGCGCCAGCAGCTTCGAGGACAATCAGCCCCAGCATTTT. This sequence encodes CASSFEDNQPQHF.